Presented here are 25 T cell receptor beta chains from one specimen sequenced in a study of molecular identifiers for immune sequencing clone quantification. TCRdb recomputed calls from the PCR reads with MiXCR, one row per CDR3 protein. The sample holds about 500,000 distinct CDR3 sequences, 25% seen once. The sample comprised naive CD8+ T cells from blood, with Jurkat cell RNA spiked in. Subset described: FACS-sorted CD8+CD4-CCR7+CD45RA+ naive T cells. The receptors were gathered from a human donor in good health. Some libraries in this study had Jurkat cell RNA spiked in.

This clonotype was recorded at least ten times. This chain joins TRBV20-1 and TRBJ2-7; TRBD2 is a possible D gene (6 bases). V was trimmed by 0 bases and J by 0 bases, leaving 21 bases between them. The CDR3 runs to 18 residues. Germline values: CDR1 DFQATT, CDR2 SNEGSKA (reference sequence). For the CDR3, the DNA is TGCAGTGCTAGAGATTGGGAGGCCCGACGCATGAGCTCCTACGAGCAGTACTTC. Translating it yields CSARDWEARRMSSYEQYF.

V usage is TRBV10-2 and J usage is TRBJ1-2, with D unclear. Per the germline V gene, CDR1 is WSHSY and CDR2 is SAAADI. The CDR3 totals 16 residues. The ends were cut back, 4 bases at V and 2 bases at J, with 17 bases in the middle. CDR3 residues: CASSGFLDWANYGYTF. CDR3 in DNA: TGCGCCAGCAGTGGGTTTCTTGACTGGGCGAACTATGGCTACACCTTC.

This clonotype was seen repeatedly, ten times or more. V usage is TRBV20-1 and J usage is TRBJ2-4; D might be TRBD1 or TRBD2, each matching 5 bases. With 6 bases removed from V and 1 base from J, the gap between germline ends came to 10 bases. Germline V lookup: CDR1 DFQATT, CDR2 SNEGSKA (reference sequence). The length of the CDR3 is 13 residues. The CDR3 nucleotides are TGCAGTGCGGGGGAGTTCGCCAAAAACATTCAGTACTTC. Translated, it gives CSAGEFAKNIQYF.

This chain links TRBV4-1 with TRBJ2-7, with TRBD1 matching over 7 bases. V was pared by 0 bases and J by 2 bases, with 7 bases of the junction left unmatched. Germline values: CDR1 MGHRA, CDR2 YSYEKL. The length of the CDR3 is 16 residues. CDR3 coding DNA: TGCGCCAGCAGCCAAGATAAGGGGACAGCGCCCTACGAGCAGTACTTC. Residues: CASSQDKGTAPYEQYF.

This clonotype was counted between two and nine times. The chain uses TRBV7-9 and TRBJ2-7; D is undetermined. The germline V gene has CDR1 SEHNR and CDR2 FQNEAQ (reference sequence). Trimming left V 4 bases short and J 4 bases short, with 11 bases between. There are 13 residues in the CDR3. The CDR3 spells CASSSKEWYEQYF. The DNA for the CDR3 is TGTGCCAGCAGCTCAAAAGAATGGTACGAGCAGTACTTC.

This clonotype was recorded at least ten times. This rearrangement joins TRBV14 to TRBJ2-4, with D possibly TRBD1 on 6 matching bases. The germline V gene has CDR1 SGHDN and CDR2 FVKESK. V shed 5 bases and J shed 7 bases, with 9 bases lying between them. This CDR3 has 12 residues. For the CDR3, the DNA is TGTGCCAGCAGCGGGGGCGAGAACATTCAGTACTTC. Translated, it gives CASSGGENIQYF.

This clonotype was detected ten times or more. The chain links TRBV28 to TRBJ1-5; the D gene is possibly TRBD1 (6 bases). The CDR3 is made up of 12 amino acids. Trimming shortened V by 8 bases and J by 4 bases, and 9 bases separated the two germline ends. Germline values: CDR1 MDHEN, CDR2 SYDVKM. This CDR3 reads CASETGNQPQHF. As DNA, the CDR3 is TGTGCCAGCGAAACAGGGAATCAGCCCCAGCATTTT.

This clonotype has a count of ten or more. The CDR3 region has the DNA TGCAGTGCTAGGCGTGGGGGTACAGATACGCAGTATTTT. Translating it yields CSARRGGTDTQYF. This chain links TRBV20-1 with TRBJ2-3, with D tentatively TRBD1 or TRBD2 (5 bases each). This CDR3 contains 13 residues. Germline V CDR1 and CDR2: DFQATT, SNEGSKA (reference sequence). V was cut by 3 bases and J by 3 bases, with 10 bases left in between.

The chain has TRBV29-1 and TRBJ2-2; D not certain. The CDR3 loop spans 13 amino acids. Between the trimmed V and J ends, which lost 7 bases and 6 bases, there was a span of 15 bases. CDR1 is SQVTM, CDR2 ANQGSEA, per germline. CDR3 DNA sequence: TGCAGCGCACAACTTACAGTGTCCGGGGAGCTGTTTTTT. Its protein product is CSAQLTVSGELFF.

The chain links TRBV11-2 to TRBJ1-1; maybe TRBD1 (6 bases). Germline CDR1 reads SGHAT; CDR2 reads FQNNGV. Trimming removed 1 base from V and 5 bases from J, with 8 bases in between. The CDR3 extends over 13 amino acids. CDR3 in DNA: TGTGCCAGCAGCTTAGGGACAGAAACTGAAGCTTTCTTT. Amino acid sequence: CASSLGTETEAFF.

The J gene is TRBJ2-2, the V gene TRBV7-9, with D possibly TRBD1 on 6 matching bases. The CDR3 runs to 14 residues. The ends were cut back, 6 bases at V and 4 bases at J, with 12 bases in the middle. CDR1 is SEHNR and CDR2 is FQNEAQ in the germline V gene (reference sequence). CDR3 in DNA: TGTGCCAGCAGTCAGAAGGGGGTCACCGGGGAGCTGTTTTTT. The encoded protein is CASSQKGVTGELFF. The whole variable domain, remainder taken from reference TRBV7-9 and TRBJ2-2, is DTGVSQNPRHKITKRGQNVTFRCDPISEHNRLYWYRQTLGQGPEFLTYFQNEAQLEKSRLLSDRFSAERPKGSFSTLEIQRTEQGDSAMYLCASSQKGVTGELFFGEGSRLTVL.

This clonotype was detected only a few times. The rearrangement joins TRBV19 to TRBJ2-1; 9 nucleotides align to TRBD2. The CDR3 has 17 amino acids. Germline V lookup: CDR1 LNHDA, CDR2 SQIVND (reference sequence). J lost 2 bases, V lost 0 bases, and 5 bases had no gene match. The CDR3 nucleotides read TGTGCCAGTAGTATAGATGGGCTAGCGGGACCCTACAATGAGCAGTTCTTC. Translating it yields CASSIDGLAGPYNEQFF.

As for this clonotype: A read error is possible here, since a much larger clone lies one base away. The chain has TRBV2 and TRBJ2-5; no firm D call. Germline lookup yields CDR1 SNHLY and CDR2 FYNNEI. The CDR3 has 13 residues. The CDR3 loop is CASSGRSQETLYF. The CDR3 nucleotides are TGTGCCAGCAGTGGAAGAAGCCAAGAGACCCTGTACTTC.

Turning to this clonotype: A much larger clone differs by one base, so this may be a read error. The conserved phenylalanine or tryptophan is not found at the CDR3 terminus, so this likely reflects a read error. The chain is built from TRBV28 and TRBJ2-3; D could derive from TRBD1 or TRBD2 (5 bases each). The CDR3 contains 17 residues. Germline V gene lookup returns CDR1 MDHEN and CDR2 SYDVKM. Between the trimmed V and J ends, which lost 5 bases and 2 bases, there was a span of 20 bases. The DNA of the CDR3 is TGTGCCAGCAGTGGCCTGGGACGGCATTCCTCCACAGATACGCAGTATTAT. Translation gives CASSGLGRHSSTDTQYY.

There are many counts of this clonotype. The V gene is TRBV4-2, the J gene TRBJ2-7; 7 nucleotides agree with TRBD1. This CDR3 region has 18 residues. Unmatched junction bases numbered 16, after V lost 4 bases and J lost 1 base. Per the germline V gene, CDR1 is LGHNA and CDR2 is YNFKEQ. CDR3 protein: CASSPRSTGVRLSYEQYF. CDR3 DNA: TGTGCCAGCAGCCCGAGATCTACAGGGGTGCGCTTATCCTACGAGCAGTACTTC.

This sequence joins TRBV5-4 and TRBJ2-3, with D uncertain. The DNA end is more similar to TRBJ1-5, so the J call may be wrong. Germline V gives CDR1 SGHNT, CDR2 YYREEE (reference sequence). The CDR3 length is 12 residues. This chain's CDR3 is CASSLVSDTQHF. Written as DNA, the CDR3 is TGTGCCAGCAGCTTGGTTTCAGATACGCAGCATTTT.

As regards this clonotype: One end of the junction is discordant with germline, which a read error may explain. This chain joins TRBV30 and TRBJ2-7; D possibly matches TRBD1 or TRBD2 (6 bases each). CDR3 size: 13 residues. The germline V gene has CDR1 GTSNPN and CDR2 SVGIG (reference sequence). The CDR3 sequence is CVWSTGAFYEQYF. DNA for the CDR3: TGTGTCTGGAGTACGGGGGCTTTCTACGAGCAGTACTTC.

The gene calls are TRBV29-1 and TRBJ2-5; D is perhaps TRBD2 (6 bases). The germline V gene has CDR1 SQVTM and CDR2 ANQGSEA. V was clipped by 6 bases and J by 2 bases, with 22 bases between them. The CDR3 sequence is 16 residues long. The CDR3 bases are TGCAGCGTCCTTGTACGGGTGGATCGGGGGCAAGAGACCCAGTACTTC. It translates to CSVLVRVDRGQETQYF.

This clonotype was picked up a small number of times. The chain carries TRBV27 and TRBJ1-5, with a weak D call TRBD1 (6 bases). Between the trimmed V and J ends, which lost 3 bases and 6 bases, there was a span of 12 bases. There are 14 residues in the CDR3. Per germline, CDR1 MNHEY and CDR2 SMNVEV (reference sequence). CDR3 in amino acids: CASSFGRGPQPQHF. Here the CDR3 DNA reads TGTGCCAGCAGTTTCGGCAGGGGCCCTCAGCCCCAGCATTTT.

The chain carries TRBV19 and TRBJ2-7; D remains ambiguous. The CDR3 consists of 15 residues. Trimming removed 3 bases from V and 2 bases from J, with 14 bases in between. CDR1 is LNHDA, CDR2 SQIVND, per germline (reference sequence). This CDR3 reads CASSIGSPTTYEQYF. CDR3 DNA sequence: TGTGCCAGTAGTATTGGCAGTCCAACTACCTACGAGCAGTACTTC. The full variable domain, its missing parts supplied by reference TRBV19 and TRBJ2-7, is DGGITQSPKYLFRKEGQNVTLSCEQNLNHDAMYWYRQDPGQGLRLIYYSQIVNDFQKGDIAEGYSVSREKKESFPLTVTSAQKNPTAFYLCASSIGSPTTYEQYFGPGTRLTVT.

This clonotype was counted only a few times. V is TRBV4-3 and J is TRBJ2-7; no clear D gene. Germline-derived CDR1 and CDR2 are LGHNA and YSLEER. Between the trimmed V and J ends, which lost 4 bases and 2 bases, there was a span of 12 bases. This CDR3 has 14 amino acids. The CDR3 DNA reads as TGCGCCAGCAGCCCGGCGCTAAATCCCTACGAGCAGTACTTC. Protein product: CASSPALNPYEQYF.

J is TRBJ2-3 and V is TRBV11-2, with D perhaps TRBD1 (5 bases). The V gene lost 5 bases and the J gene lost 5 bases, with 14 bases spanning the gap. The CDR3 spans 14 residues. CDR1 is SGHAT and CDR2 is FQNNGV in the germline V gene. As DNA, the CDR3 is TGTGCCAGCAGCGCAAGGCAAGGGGAAGATACGCAGTATTTT. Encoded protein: CASSARQGEDTQYF.

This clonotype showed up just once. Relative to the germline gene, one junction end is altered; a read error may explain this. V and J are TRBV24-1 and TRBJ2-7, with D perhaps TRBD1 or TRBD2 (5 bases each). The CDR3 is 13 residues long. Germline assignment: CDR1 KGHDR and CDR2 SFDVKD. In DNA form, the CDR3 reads TGTGCCCCCAGTGCCTCGGACTGGGACGGGCAGTCCTTC. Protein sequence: CAPSASDWDGQSF.

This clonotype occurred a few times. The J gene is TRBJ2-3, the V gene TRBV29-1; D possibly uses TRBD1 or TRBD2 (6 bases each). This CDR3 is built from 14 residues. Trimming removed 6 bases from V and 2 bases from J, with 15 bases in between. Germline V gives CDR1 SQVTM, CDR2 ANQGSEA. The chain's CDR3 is CSVLGGGYTDTQYF. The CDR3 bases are TGCAGCGTGTTAGGAGGGGGTTACACAGATACGCAGTATTTT.

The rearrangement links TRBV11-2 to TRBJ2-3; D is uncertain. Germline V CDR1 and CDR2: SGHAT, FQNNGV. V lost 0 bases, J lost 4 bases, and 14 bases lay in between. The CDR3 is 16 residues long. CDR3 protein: CASSLDYRFNSDTQYF. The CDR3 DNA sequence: TGTGCCAGCAGCTTAGATTACAGATTTAATTCAGATACGCAGTATTTT.